This T cell receptor (beta chain) was obtained from a study of blood T cells in healthy people across ages. Donation came from healthy Caucasian individuals in Russia who were aged roughly 6 to 95. Comment on this clonotype: The antigen is unknown.

Combining a sample-barcoded 5' primer with a J-beta primer mix, a second PCR ran for roughly 6 to 12 cycles. TCRdb re-derived calls from the 5' RACE reads in MiXCR, one entry per CDR3 protein. The table lists about 630,000 distinct CDR3 sequences, roughly 21% of them singletons. Points from the study as a whole: Strong correlation was found linking TCR beta diversity to naive T cell percentage. Calculation of diversity from one million T cells yielded estimates considered to be underestimates. Higher diversity and more naive CD4+ cells were features of long-lived donors, compared to aged donors.

The sequenced sample consisted of blood. This clonotype was obtained from a man aged 70 or older in good health.

Here the CDR3 reads CASSLLLAGKETQYF. In nucleotides, the CDR3 is TGTGCCAGCAGCTTGCTTCTAGCGGGAAAAGAGACCCAGTACTTC. The chain has TRBV5-4 and TRBJ2-5; 9 nucleotides line up with TRBD2. The J segment lost 3 bases and the V segment lost 1 base, leaving 4 bases of the junction unmatched. CDR3 size: 15 residues. From germline, CDR1 is SGHNT and CDR2 YYREEE (reference sequence).